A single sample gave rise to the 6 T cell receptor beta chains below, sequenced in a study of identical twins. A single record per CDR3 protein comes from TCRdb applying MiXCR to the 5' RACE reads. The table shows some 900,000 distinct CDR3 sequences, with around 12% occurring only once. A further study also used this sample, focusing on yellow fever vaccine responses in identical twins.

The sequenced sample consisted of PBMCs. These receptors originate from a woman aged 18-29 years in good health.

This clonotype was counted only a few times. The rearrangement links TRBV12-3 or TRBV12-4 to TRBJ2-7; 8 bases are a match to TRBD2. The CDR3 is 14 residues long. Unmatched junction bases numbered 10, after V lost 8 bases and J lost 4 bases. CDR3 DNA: TGTGCCAGCCTCAACCGCGAGCGGGAGTACGAGCAGTACTTC. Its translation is CASLNREREYEQYF.

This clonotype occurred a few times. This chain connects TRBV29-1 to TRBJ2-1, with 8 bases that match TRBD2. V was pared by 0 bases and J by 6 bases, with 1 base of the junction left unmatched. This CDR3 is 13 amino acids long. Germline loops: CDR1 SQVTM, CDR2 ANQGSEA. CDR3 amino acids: CSVEDGGVNEQFF. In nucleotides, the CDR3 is TGCAGCGTTGAAGACGGGGGGGTCAATGAGCAGTTCTTC.

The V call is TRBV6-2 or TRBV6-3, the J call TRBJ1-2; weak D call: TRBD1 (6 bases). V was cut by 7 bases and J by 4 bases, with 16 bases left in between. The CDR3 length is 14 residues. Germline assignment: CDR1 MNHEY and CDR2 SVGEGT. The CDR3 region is CASMEGGAAYGYTF. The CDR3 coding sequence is TGTGCCAGCATGGAGGGGGGCGCGGCCTATGGCTACACCTTC.

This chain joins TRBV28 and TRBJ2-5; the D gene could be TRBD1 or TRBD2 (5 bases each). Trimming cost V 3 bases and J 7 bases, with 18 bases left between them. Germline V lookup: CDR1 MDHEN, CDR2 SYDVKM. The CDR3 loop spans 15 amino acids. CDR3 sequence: CASSFGAEGSGTQYF. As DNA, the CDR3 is TGTGCCAGCAGTTTTGGCGCTGAGGGGTCAGGGACCCAGTACTTC.

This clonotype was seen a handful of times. The CDR3 spells CASSQIGPDNEQFF. CDR3 in DNA: TGTGCCAGCAGCCAAATCGGGCCCGACAATGAGCAGTTCTTC. The chain employs TRBV7-6 and TRBJ2-1; D remains unclear. Germline loops: CDR1 SGHVS, CDR2 FNYEAQ. The CDR3 has 14 residues. With 5 bases removed from V and 5 bases from J, the gap between germline ends came to 13 bases. The whole variable domain, remainder taken from reference TRBV7-6 and TRBJ2-1, is GAGVSQSPRYKVTKRGQDVALRCDPISGHVSLYWYRQALGQGPEFLTYFNYEAQQDKSGLPNDRFSAERPEGSISTLTIQRTEQRDSAMYRCASSQIGPDNEQFFGPGTRLTVL.

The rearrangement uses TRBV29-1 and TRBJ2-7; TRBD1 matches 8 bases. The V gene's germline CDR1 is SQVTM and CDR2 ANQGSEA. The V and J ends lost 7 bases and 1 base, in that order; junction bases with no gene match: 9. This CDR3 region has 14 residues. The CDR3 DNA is TGCAGCGCCCAAGCTGGACAGGGTTCCTACGAGCAGTACTTC. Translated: CSAQAGQGSYEQYF.